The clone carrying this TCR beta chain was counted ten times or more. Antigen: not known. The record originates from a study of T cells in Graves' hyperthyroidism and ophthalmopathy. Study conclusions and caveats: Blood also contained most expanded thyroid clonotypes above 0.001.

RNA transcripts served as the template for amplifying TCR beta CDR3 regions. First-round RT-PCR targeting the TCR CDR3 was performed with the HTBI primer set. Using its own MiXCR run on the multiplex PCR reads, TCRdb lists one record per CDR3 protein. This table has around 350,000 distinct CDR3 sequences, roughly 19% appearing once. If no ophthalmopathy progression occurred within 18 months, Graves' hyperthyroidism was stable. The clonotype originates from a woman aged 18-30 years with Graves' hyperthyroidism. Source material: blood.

The DNA of the CDR3 is TGCGCCAGCAGCCCACCTCGGGGGGACATGAACACTGAAGCTTTCTTT. Translating gives CASSPPRGDMNTEAFF. The chain combines TRBV5-1 with TRBJ1-1, with D maybe TRBD1 (6 bases). V lost 4 bases and J lost 0, with 16 bases in between. This CDR3 spans 16 amino acids. Per germline, CDR1 SGHRS and CDR2 YFSETQ.